This paragraph reports one T cell receptor beta chain. Its antigen is not known. This record belongs to a study of T cell repertoires in aging, cancer and after chemotherapy. Overall study: Six age groups, ranging from 30 or younger to 70 or older, included the donors. The whole study produced a dataset of roughly 8.8 million TCR reads.

A mixed TRB-A/B primer pool amplified rearranged TRB by multiplex touch-down PCR. TCRdb reprocessed the multiplex PCR reads via MiXCR and lists one record per CDR3 protein. This sample carries 3,600 or so distinct CDR3 sequences, approximately 30% of them seen once, and the ten largest clones take roughly a fifth. Overall study results and limits: Across the chemotherapy interval, each cancer cohort showed higher median generation probability, suggesting thymic rebound.

Peripheral blood genomic DNA, not sorted cells or RNA, was the template. CDR1 and CDR2 from the germline V gene are LNHDA and SQIVND (reference sequence). After removal of 4 bases from V and 7 bases from J, the junction contained 4 bases not matched to a gene. The CDR3 totals 13 residues. This TCR came from a human donor with a solid tumor. Sequenced input: blood. The V gene is TRBV19, the J gene TRBJ1-1; TRBD1 matches at 9 bases. CDR3 DNA sequence: TGTGCCAGTAGTAGGGGGACAGGGAATGAAGCTTTCTTT. Its translation is CASSRGTGNEAFF.